The sequence of this T cell receptor beta chain was determined in a study of blood T cell repertoires in COVID-19. About the research overall: Acute and convalescent COVID-19 specimens originated in the United States, Italy and Spain. T cells, B-cell-depleted T cells, or PBMCs supplied cDNA or gDNA.

Generated by immunoSEQ multiplex PCR, the TCRdb table keeps only in-frame clones and is missing some. The data show about 52,000 clones, roughly 88% seen once. Germline CDR1 is SGHRS and CDR2 is YFSETQ. The CDR3 loop spans 14 amino acids. The trim removed 2 bases at V and 3 bases at J, leaving 1 base unmatched. The sample comprised peripheral blood. This clonotype originated in a human donor in a cohort sampled during active COVID-19. The chain recombines TRBV5-1 with TRBJ2-7; the match to TRBD2 covers 11 bases. The CDR3 loop reads CASSFTSGSYEQYF. CDR3 DNA sequence: TGCGCCAGCAGCTTCACTAGCGGGAGCTACGAGCAGTACTTC. Together with reference TRBV5-1 and TRBJ2-7, the CDR3 gives the full variable domain: KAGVTQTPRYLIKTRGQQVTLSCSPISGHRSVSWYQQTPGQGLQFLFEYFSETQRNKGNFPGRFSGRQFSNSRSEMNVSTLELGDSALYLCASSFTSGSYEQYFGPGTRLTVT.